The next 22 T cell receptor beta chains were all read from a single sample in a study of blood T cell repertoires in COVID-19. The data were produced by immunoSEQ multiplex PCR, yet TCRdb's version contains in-frame clones alone and is incomplete. Of some 200,000 clones in the sample, approximately 82% were seen once. Sequenced material: PBMCs or T cells enriched from blood (not recorded which). These receptors all come from a woman aged 50 to 60 who had recovered from COVID-19.

The genes are TRBV27 and TRBJ1-2; D might be TRBD1 (5 bases). Trimming removed 5 bases at V and 0 bases at J, with 13 bases between. The CDR3 has 15 amino acids. Looked up from germline, CDR1 is MNHEY and CDR2 is SMNVEV (reference sequence). The CDR3 protein is CASSKETTANYGYTF. The DNA of the CDR3 is TGTGCCAGCAGTAAAGAGACGACAGCTAACTATGGCTACACCTTC.

The chain joins TRBV6-5 to TRBJ2-5; 12 nucleotides line up with TRBD1. Germline V gene sequence: CDR1 MNHEY, CDR2 SVGAGI. The CDR3 sequence is 15 residues long. V shed 0 bases, J shed 5 bases, and the junction held 1 base outside the gene matches. CDR3 protein: CASSYSGTGGETQYF. DNA for the CDR3: TGTGCCAGCAGTTACTCGGGGACAGGGGGCGAGACCCAGTACTTC.

This chain uses TRBV3-1 (or the pseudogene TRBV3-2) with TRBJ1-1; 8 bases are shared with TRBD1. After removal of 0 bases from V and 6 bases from J, the junction contained 12 bases not matched to a gene. CDR3 length equals 17 residues. Germline-derived CDR1 and CDR2 are LGHDT and YNNKEL (reference sequence). The CDR3 loop reads CASSQDPTGQGSSEAFF. For the CDR3, the DNA is TGTGCCAGCAGCCAAGACCCCACCGGACAGGGCTCCTCTGAAGCTTTCTTT.

This clone is a singleton in its sample. J is TRBJ2-7 and V is TRBV2, with D uncertain. This CDR3 is 14 amino acids long. V was trimmed by 5 bases and J by 0 bases, leaving 11 bases between them. Germline V gene lookup returns CDR1 SNHLY and CDR2 FYNNEI. The CDR3 nucleotides read TGTGCCAGCAGTATTACGCACAGCTCCTACGAGCAGTACTTC. This encodes CASSITHSSYEQYF.

The V and J genes are TRBV10-3 and TRBJ2-1, with TRBD1 as a possible D gene (6 bases). V lost 8 bases, J lost 7 bases, and 18 bases lay in between. In germline, CDR1 is ENHRY, CDR2 SYGVKD. This CDR3 spans 14 amino acids. In DNA, the CDR3 is TGTGCCATCGCGGACAGAGGGAACAGTAATGAGCAGTTCTTC. Its translation: CAIADRGNSNEQFF.

This clone was seen once. The chain recombines TRBV18 with TRBJ2-2; TRBD2 aligns across 14 bases. The CDR3 loop spans 17 amino acids. The germline CDR1 and CDR2 sequences are KGHSH and LQKENI. V trimming: 6 bases; J trimming: 1 base; junction bases outside the gene matches: 4. This chain's CDR3 is CASSGLAGAQNTGELFF. DNA for the CDR3: TGTGCCAGCTCGGGACTAGCGGGAGCGCAGAACACCGGGGAGCTGTTTTTT.

This clone was counted a few times. This sequence joins TRBV6-5 and TRBJ1-1; maybe TRBD1 (5 bases). The CDR3 spans 14 residues. Germline V gives CDR1 MNHEY, CDR2 SVGAGI. V gave up 2 bases and J gave up 4 bases, with 11 bases separating them. This CDR3 reads CASSYGGVSTEAFF. The CDR3 coding sequence is TGTGCCAGCAGTTACGGGGGGGTGAGCACTGAAGCTTTCTTT.

The chain is built from TRBV4-2 and TRBJ1-3, with D maybe TRBD1 (6 bases). V shed 3 bases and J shed 0 bases, with 15 bases lying between them. The germline V gene encodes CDR1 LGHNA and CDR2 YNFKEQ. The CDR3 contains 17 residues. Written as DNA, the CDR3 is TGTGCCAGCAGCCAGGAAACAGGGCTGCACTCTGGAAACACCATATATTTT. Encoded protein: CASSQETGLHSGNTIYF.

The V call is TRBV2, the J call TRBJ1-1; possible D gene TRBD1, 5 bases. The CDR3 loop spans 14 amino acids. Germline CDR1 reads SNHLY; CDR2 reads FYNNEI. V was pared by 4 bases and J by 1 base, with 10 bases between. The CDR3 DNA sequence: TGTGCCAGCAGTGTGATCCAGGGGAACACTGAAGCTTTCTTT. The encoded protein is CASSVIQGNTEAFF. The variable domain in full, with the rest retrieved from reference TRBV2 and TRBJ1-1, is EPEVTQTPSHQVTQMGQEVILRCVPISNHLYFYWYRQILGQKVEFLVSFYNNEISEKSEIFDDQFSVERPDGSNFTLKIRSTKLEDSAMYFCASSVIQGNTEAFFGQGTRLTVV.

V usage is TRBV28 and J usage is TRBJ1-6; TRBD1 might be the D (5 bases). V gave up 5 bases and J gave up 3 bases, with 14 bases separating them. The CDR3 consists of 16 residues. Germline CDR1 MDHEN, CDR2 SYDVKM. The CDR3 loop is CASSRAPGLYNSPLHF. The CDR3 nucleotides read TGTGCCAGCAGTCGGGCGCCGGGACTCTATAATTCACCCCTCCACTTT.

This chain links TRBV28 with TRBJ1-2; tentatively, D is TRBD1 (5 bases). Trimming left V 4 bases short and J 4 bases short, with 19 bases between. The CDR3 has 16 amino acids. The V gene's germline CDR1 is MDHEN and CDR2 SYDVKM. CDR3 DNA: TGTGCCAGCAGTTCCCGGGAGGGCGGGGGTGTCTATGGCTACACCTTC. As protein: CASSSREGGGVYGYTF.

The rearrangement links TRBV24-1 to TRBJ2-1, with a possible D match to TRBD1 (5 bases). Germline CDR1 is KGHDR and CDR2 is SFDVKD. V dropped 4 bases and J dropped 5 bases, with 17 bases sitting between them. The CDR3 has 16 amino acids. The CDR3 nucleotides are TGTGCCACCAGTGACCCCGGACCCCACAGGCACAATGAGCAGTTCTTC. As protein: CATSDPGPHRHNEQFF.

Only a few counts were recorded for this clone. The rearrangement joins TRBV2 to TRBJ1-5; D may be TRBD1 (5 bases). Germline lookup yields CDR1 SNHLY and CDR2 FYNNEI. Trimming left V 3 bases short and J 5 bases short, with 11 bases between. The CDR3 covers 14 residues. CDR3 nucleotide sequence: TGTGCCAGCAGTGACAGAGCGGGGGATCAGCCCCAGCATTTT. The encoded protein is CASSDRAGDQPQHF.

This clone was recorded a few times. The genes are TRBV5-1 and TRBJ2-5; 16 nucleotides align to TRBD2. The junction had 8 bases not matched to a gene; V was cut back by 4 bases and J by 5 bases. The CDR3 runs to 17 residues. CDR1 and CDR2 (germline): SGHRS, YFSETQ. The CDR3 nucleotides are TGCGCCAGCAGCCCGGGACTAGCGGGAGGGCCGGAGGAGACCCAGTACTTC. It encodes CASSPGLAGGPEETQYF.

This chain joins TRBV7-8 and TRBJ1-3, with TRBD1 identical over 7 bases. This CDR3 has 17 residues. In germline, CDR1 is SGHVS, CDR2 FQNEAQ. V lost 3 bases and J lost 4; bases outside the gene matches: 12. As DNA, the CDR3 is TGTGCCAGCAGCTTTGACCTAACAGGGGTGTGGGGAAACACCATATATTTT. Its translation: CASSFDLTGVWGNTIYF.

In its sample, this clone was seen a few times. The V gene is TRBV7-3, the J gene TRBJ2-1, with D perhaps TRBD2 (5 bases). Germline assignment: CDR1 SGHTA and CDR2 FQGTGA. Trimming removed 0 bases from V and 2 bases from J, with 5 bases in between. The CDR3 extends over 14 amino acids. The CDR3 spells CASSLTAAYNEQFF. As DNA, the CDR3 is TGTGCCAGCAGCTTAACAGCGGCCTACAATGAGCAGTTCTTC.

In its sample, this clone was seen once. The chain uses TRBV5-1 and TRBJ2-7; 9 nucleotides agree with TRBD1. V lost 2 bases to trimming and J lost 5 bases; unmatched junction nucleotides: 5. This CDR3 has 14 residues. CDR1 is SGHRS, CDR2 YFSETQ, per germline. Here the CDR3 reads CASSFGTGTNEQYF. In DNA form, the CDR3 reads TGCGCCAGCAGCTTCGGGACAGGGACAAACGAGCAGTACTTC.

This rearrangement joins TRBV7-2 to TRBJ2-7; 9 nucleotides match TRBD1. The CDR3 runs 13 residues. The J segment lost 5 bases and the V segment lost 7 bases, leaving 6 bases of the junction unmatched. Germline CDR1 and CDR2: SGHTA and FQGNSA. The CDR3 reads CASTGTGRHEQYF. The CDR3 DNA reads as TGTGCCAGCACCGGGACAGGGAGGCACGAGCAGTACTTC.

The rearrangement links TRBV15 to TRBJ2-7; tentative D call: TRBD2 (6 bases). V was clipped by 2 bases and J by 5 bases, with 31 bases between them. Germline values: CDR1 LNHNV, CDR2 YYDKDF (reference sequence). CDR3 length: 20 residues. The DNA for the CDR3 is TGTGCCACCAGCAGAAGAGTATCCCCCGGGAGCAGTCTTGGGGCAAACGAGCAGTACTTC. This gives the protein CATSRRVSPGSSLGANEQYF.

As to this clone: Other DNA sequences in this sample translate to the same CDR3. The rearrangement uses TRBV7-9 and TRBJ2-7; D might be TRBD1 (6 bases). This CDR3 region has 13 residues. Germline V gene sequence: CDR1 SEHNR, CDR2 FQNEAQ (reference sequence). V lost 0 bases and J 4 bases, leaving 7 bases between the germline ends. CDR3 bases: TGTGCCAGCAGCTTAGCAGGGGGTTACGAGCAGTACTTC. It yields the protein CASSLAGGYEQYF.

The chain joins TRBV19 to TRBJ1-5; 12 bases line up with TRBD1. The CDR3 consists of 16 residues. V trimming: 6 bases; J trimming: 2 bases; junction bases outside the gene matches: 5. The V gene's germline CDR1 is LNHDA and CDR2 SQIVND (reference sequence). The CDR3 coding sequence is TGTGCCAGTAGACTCGGGACAGGGGGCGGCAATCAGCCCCAGCATTTT. The encoded protein is CASRLGTGGGNQPQHF.

The chain carries TRBV11-2 and TRBJ2-5; 8 bases are a match to TRBD2. CDR1 is SGHAT and CDR2 is FQNNGV in the germline V gene. Trimming at V came to 1 base and at J to 5 bases, leaving 9 bases not matched to a gene. The CDR3 extends over 16 amino acids. The CDR3 region is CASSLAGGVWRETQYF. Here the CDR3 DNA reads TGTGCCAGCAGCTTAGCGGGGGGGGTTTGGAGGGAGACCCAGTACTTC.